The present T cell receptor beta chain was sequenced within a study of blood T cell repertoires in COVID-19. Study overall: Samples representing acute and convalescent COVID-19 were sourced from the United States, Italy and Spain. The cDNA or gDNA used as material had been derived from T cells, B-cell-depleted T cells, or PBMCs.

Under the authors' procedure: How many nucleated cells were present was estimated from reference gene primer amplification. TCRdb's copy holds only in-frame clones and misses some; the assay was immunoSEQ multiplex PCR. The V and J calls and clone size are taken from that table; D and trimming were inferred from the DNA. The sample carries 86,000 or so clones, approximately 82% recorded once. Germline lookup yields CDR1 LGHDT and CDR2 YNNKEL (reference sequence). J gave up 0 bases and V 1 base, and 9 bases lay outside the gene matches. The CDR3 runs 18 residues. This TCR was sampled from a woman at least 80 years old with acute or convalescent COVID-19. The chain has TRBV3-1 (or the pseudogene TRBV3-2) and TRBJ2-7, with TRBD2 matching 10 bases. The sample taken for sequencing was peripheral blood. The CDR3 sequence is CASSQAIWTSGSSYEQYF. For the CDR3, the DNA is TGTGCCAGCAGCCAAGCAATATGGACTAGCGGTAGCTCCTACGAGCAGTACTTC.